This is a list of T cell receptor beta chains from one sample in a study of T cells in Graves' hyperthyroidism and ophthalmopathy. TCRdb reprocessed the multiplex PCR reads via MiXCR and lists one record per CDR3 protein. The sample holds hundreds of thousands of distinct CDR3 sequences, more than 11% seen once. Sequenced: blood. The receptor set was obtained from a woman aged 30 to 39 with Graves' hyperthyroidism that later progressed to Graves' ophthalmopathy. CDR3s include the opening cysteine and the closing phenylalanine or tryptophan. A D gene is named only where the DNA matches it firmly. Clone size is given for some rows only: seen once, a few or many times, or a class if the clone is expanded.

d_gene: NA; abundance: many; j_gene: TRBJ1-2; v_gene: TRBV12-3/TRBV12-4; CDR3aa: CASSLSIAGNNYGYTF; CDR3nt: TGTGCCAGCAGTTTATCAATTGCAGGCAATAACTATGGCTACACCTTC
d_gene: NA; abundance: NA; j_gene: TRBJ2-5; v_gene: TRBV28; CDR3aa: CASSPTRGQETQYF; CDR3nt: TGTGCCAGCAGCCCCACCCGGGGGCAGGAGACCCAGTACTTC
d_gene: NA; abundance: many; j_gene: TRBJ1-1; v_gene: TRBV18; CDR3aa: CASSPGNGLDGDEAFF; CDR3nt: TGTGCCAGCTCACCGGGAAACGGCCTCGACGGTGATGAAGCTTTCTTT
d_gene: NA; abundance: many; j_gene: TRBJ2-5; v_gene: TRBV25-1; CDR3aa: CASSETGSGTQYF; CDR3nt: TGTGCCAGCAGCGAAACAGGGAGCGGGACCCAGTACTTC
d_gene: TRBD1; abundance: many; j_gene: TRBJ1-2; v_gene: TRBV19; CDR3aa: CASSGTAANYGYTF; CDR3nt: TGTGCCAGTAGCGGGACAGCCGCTAACTATGGCTACACCTTC
d_gene: NA; abundance: few; j_gene: TRBJ2-7; v_gene: TRBV19; CDR3aa: CASSISAGTSYEQYF; CDR3nt: TGTGCCAGTAGTATTTCGGCGGGGACTTCCTACGAGCAGTACTTC
d_gene: NA; abundance: NA; j_gene: TRBJ2-1; v_gene: TRBV4-3; CDR3aa: CASSQENTPYNEQFF; CDR3nt: TGCGCCAGCAGCCAAGAAAACACACCATACAATGAGCAGTTCTTC
d_gene: NA; abundance: few; j_gene: TRBJ2-7; v_gene: TRBV6-5; CDR3aa: CASSYSPGHLNEQYF; CDR3nt: TGTGCCAGCAGTTACTCACCAGGCCATCTCAACGAGCAGTACTTC
d_gene: NA; abundance: many; j_gene: TRBJ1-1; v_gene: TRBV12-5; CDR3aa: CASGPGGVNTEAFF; CDR3nt: TGTGCTAGTGGGCCCGGCGGGGTGAACACTGAAGCTTTCTTT
d_gene: NA; abundance: many; j_gene: TRBJ1-4; v_gene: TRBV20-1; CDR3aa: CSSRGGTNEKLFF; CDR3nt: TGCAGTTCAAGAGGGGGAACTAATGAAAAACTGTTTTTT
d_gene: NA; abundance: many; j_gene: TRBJ2-5; v_gene: TRBV20-1; CDR3aa: CSARDRGGGTEEETQYF; CDR3nt: TGCAGTGCTAGAGATCGGGGGGGCGGGACAGAGGAGGAGACCCAGTACTTC
d_gene: TRBD2; abundance: NA; j_gene: TRBJ2-3; v_gene: TRBV20-1; CDR3aa: CSASPLAGVVSTDTQYF; CDR3nt: TGCAGTGCCAGCCCACTAGCGGGAGTAGTGTCCACAGATACGCAGTATTTT
d_gene: NA; abundance: many; j_gene: TRBJ2-3; v_gene: TRBV27; CDR3aa: CASEGADTQYF; CDR3nt: TGTGCCTCCGAGGGGGCAGATACGCAGTATTTT
d_gene: NA; abundance: few; j_gene: TRBJ1-5; v_gene: TRBV4-1; CDR3aa: CASSQEVTQPQHF; CDR3nt: TGCGCCAGCAGCCAAGAGGTGACTCAGCCCCAGCATTTT
d_gene: NA; abundance: many; j_gene: TRBJ2-6; v_gene: TRBV11-2; CDR3aa: CASSLVGYGANVLTF; CDR3nt: TGTGCCAGCAGCTTAGTAGGGTACGGGGCCAACGTCCTGACTTTC
d_gene: TRBD1; abundance: many; j_gene: TRBJ1-1; v_gene: TRBV5-1; CDR3aa: CASSPETGDTEAFF; CDR3nt: TGCGCCAGCAGCCCAGAGACAGGGGACACTGAAGCTTTCTTT
d_gene: NA; abundance: few; j_gene: TRBJ1-5; v_gene: TRBV10-1; CDR3aa: CASRAETASNQPQHF; CDR3nt: TGCGCCAGCAGAGCCGAGACGGCTAGCAATCAGCCCCAGCATTTT
d_gene: NA; abundance: many; j_gene: TRBJ1-6; v_gene: TRBV7-9; CDR3aa: CASSSQGSVSPLHF; CDR3nt: TGTGCCAGCAGCTCTCAGGGGTCGGTTTCACCCCTCCACTTT
d_gene: TRBD1; abundance: NA; j_gene: TRBJ1-4; v_gene: TRBV6-1; CDR3aa: CASSEAPRGLGEKLFF; CDR3nt: TGTGCCAGCAGTGAAGCCCCCAGGGGGCTTGGGGAAAAACTGTTTTTT
d_gene: TRBD1; abundance: few; j_gene: TRBJ2-5; v_gene: TRBV7-2; CDR3aa: CASSLAQTGGQETQYF; CDR3nt: TGTGCCAGCAGCTTAGCGCAGACAGGGGGCCAAGAGACCCAGTACTTC
d_gene: NA; abundance: many; j_gene: TRBJ2-1; v_gene: TRBV11-1; CDR3aa: CASSRNGGEQFF; CDR3nt: TGTGCCAGCAGTCGAAATGGAGGTGAGCAGTTCTTC
d_gene: NA; abundance: many; j_gene: TRBJ1-2; v_gene: TRBV19; CDR3aa: CASSIDQAGNYGYTF; CDR3nt: TGTGCCAGTAGTATAGATCAAGCAGGGAACTATGGCTACACCTTC
d_gene: TRBD1; abundance: few; j_gene: TRBJ2-3; v_gene: TRBV20-1; CDR3aa: CSARAFDRAWTDTQYF; CDR3nt: TGCAGTGCTAGAGCCTTTGACAGGGCTTGGACAGATACGCAGTATTTT
d_gene: TRBD1; abundance: many; j_gene: TRBJ2-7; v_gene: TRBV12-3/TRBV12-4; CDR3aa: CASSLLRQGDYEQYF; CDR3nt: TGTGCCAGCAGTTTACTTCGACAGGGGGATTACGAGCAGTACTTC
d_gene: TRBD1; abundance: many; j_gene: TRBJ1-5; v_gene: TRBV12-3/TRBV12-4; CDR3aa: CASRRTGAVNQPQHF; CDR3nt: TGTGCCAGCAGGCGTACAGGGGCGGTCAATCAGCCCCAGCATTTT
d_gene: NA; abundance: NA; j_gene: TRBJ1-5; v_gene: TRBV9; CDR3aa: CASSGRQDLQPQHF; CDR3nt: TGTGCCAGCAGCGGCAGACAGGACCTTCAGCCCCAGCATTTT
d_gene: NA; abundance: many; j_gene: TRBJ2-7; v_gene: TRBV2; CDR3aa: CASKEHSYEQYF; CDR3nt: TGTGCCAGCAAAGAGCACTCCTACGAGCAGTACTTC
d_gene: TRBD2; abundance: many; j_gene: TRBJ2-1; v_gene: TRBV20-1; CDR3aa: CSARVTSGRANEQFF; CDR3nt: TGCAGTGCTAGAGTGACTAGCGGGAGGGCCAATGAGCAGTTCTTC
d_gene: NA; abundance: NA; j_gene: TRBJ2-3; v_gene: TRBV19; CDR3aa: CASSITISSTDTQYF; CDR3nt: TGTGCCAGTAGTATTACTATCTCTAGCACAGATACGCAGTATTTT
d_gene: TRBD2; abundance: few; j_gene: TRBJ2-5; v_gene: TRBV5-4; CDR3aa: CASSPLLAGGPGETQYF; CDR3nt: TGTGCCAGCAGCCCCTTACTAGCGGGAGGGCCGGGGGAGACCCAGTACTTC
d_gene: NA; abundance: few; j_gene: TRBJ1-1; v_gene: TRBV30; CDR3aa: CAWSVRTLMDTEAFF; CDR3nt: TGTGCCTGGAGTGTACGGACTTTGATGGACACTGAAGCTTTCTTT
d_gene: NA; abundance: NA; j_gene: TRBJ2-1; v_gene: TRBV20-1; CDR3aa: CSANILGEQFF; CDR3nt: TGCAGTGCTAACATATTGGGTGAGCAGTTCTTC
d_gene: TRBD2; abundance: many; j_gene: TRBJ2-1; v_gene: TRBV12-3/TRBV12-4; CDR3aa: CASGSISGRGSYNEQFF; CDR3nt: TGTGCCAGCGGGTCGATTAGCGGGAGGGGCTCCTACAATGAGCAGTTCTTC
d_gene: NA; abundance: many; j_gene: TRBJ2-5; v_gene: TRBV2; CDR3aa: CASTRGSTTFRETQYF; CDR3nt: TGTGCCAGCACCCGGGGTAGCACGACCTTCCGGGAGACCCAGTACTTC
d_gene: TRBD2; abundance: many; j_gene: TRBJ2-3; v_gene: TRBV2; CDR3aa: CASKVAGVDTQYF; CDR3nt: TGTGCCAGCAAGGTGGCGGGAGTGGATACGCAGTATTTT
d_gene: TRBD2; abundance: many; j_gene: TRBJ2-2; v_gene: TRBV27; CDR3aa: CASSLLTGRAAGELFF; CDR3nt: TGTGCCAGCAGTTTACTCACCGGGAGGGCGGCCGGGGAGCTGTTTTTT
d_gene: TRBD1; abundance: NA; j_gene: TRBJ1-2; v_gene: TRBV18; CDR3aa: CASSPAGGDPNYGYTF; CDR3nt: TGTGCCAGCTCACCAGCAGGGGGAGATCCGAACTATGGCTACACCTTC
d_gene: TRBD1; abundance: NA; j_gene: TRBJ1-2; v_gene: TRBV24-1; CDR3aa: CATSDGLQGKGYTF; CDR3nt: TGTGCCACCAGTGATGGACTACAGGGGAAAGGCTACACCTTC
d_gene: NA; abundance: NA; j_gene: TRBJ2-3; v_gene: TRBV11-2; CDR3aa: CASSRSGRSTDTQYF; CDR3nt: TGTGCCAGCAGTCGGTCAGGACGGAGCACAGATACGCAGTATTTT
d_gene: NA; abundance: many; j_gene: TRBJ1-1; v_gene: TRBV29-1; CDR3aa: CSVLGGTEAFF; CDR3nt: TGCAGCGTTCTAGGTGGCACTGAAGCTTTCTTT
d_gene: TRBD1; abundance: many; j_gene: TRBJ2-1; v_gene: TRBV6-1; CDR3aa: CASTTGVGNSYNEQFF; CDR3nt: TGTGCCAGCACAACAGGGGTGGGGAACTCCTACAATGAGCAGTTCTTC
d_gene: TRBD1; abundance: few; j_gene: TRBJ2-1; v_gene: TRBV6-1; CDR3aa: CASSPGTGRSYNEQFF; CDR3nt: TGTGCCAGCAGTCCCGGGACAGGGCGGTCCTACAATGAGCAGTTCTTC
d_gene: NA; abundance: many; j_gene: TRBJ1-5; v_gene: TRBV24-1; CDR3aa: CATSSIGNQPQHF; CDR3nt: TGTGCCACCAGTTCGATCGGAAATCAGCCCCAGCATTTT
d_gene: NA; abundance: NA; j_gene: TRBJ2-5; v_gene: TRBV24-1; CDR3aa: CATSDSRLGGETQYF; CDR3nt: TGTGCCACCAGTGACTCTCGACTGGGTGGCGAGACCCAGTACTTC
d_gene: TRBD2; abundance: many; j_gene: TRBJ2-2; v_gene: TRBV7-3; CDR3aa: CASSLKGLENTGELFF; CDR3nt: TGTGCCAGCAGCTTAAAGGGACTAGAGAACACCGGGGAGCTGTTTTTT
d_gene: TRBD2; abundance: NA; j_gene: TRBJ2-1; v_gene: TRBV7-2; CDR3aa: CASSWTSGFYNEQFF; CDR3nt: TGTGCCAGCAGTTGGACTAGCGGATTCTACAATGAGCAGTTCTTC
d_gene: NA; abundance: many; j_gene: TRBJ1-1; v_gene: TRBV10-3; CDR3aa: CAISERFDGNTEAFF; CDR3nt: TGTGCCATCAGTGAGAGGTTCGACGGGAACACTGAAGCTTTCTTT
d_gene: NA; abundance: many; j_gene: TRBJ1-5; v_gene: TRBV6-1; CDR3aa: CASKNGGNQPQHF; CDR3nt: TGTGCCAGCAAGAATGGGGGCAATCAGCCCCAGCATTTT
d_gene: TRBD1; abundance: few; j_gene: TRBJ2-7; v_gene: TRBV18; CDR3aa: CASSPTGTGFLYEQYF; CDR3nt: TGTGCCAGCTCACCAACAGGGACAGGGTTTCTCTACGAGCAGTACTTC
d_gene: NA; abundance: many; j_gene: TRBJ2-1; v_gene: TRBV6-1; CDR3aa: CASREGFSWGQAYNEQFF; CDR3nt: TGTGCCAGCAGGGAAGGATTCAGTTGGGGGCAAGCCTACAATGAGCAGTTCTTC
d_gene: TRBD1; abundance: few; j_gene: TRBJ2-7; v_gene: TRBV9; CDR3aa: CASSSGGADPYEQYF; CDR3nt: TGTGCCAGCAGTTCAGGGGGCGCCGACCCCTACGAGCAGTACTTC
d_gene: NA; abundance: NA; j_gene: TRBJ2-3; v_gene: TRBV30; CDR3aa: CAWTPSFADTQYF; CDR3nt: TGTGCCTGGACCCCGAGTTTCGCAGATACGCAGTATTTT
d_gene: NA; abundance: many; j_gene: TRBJ2-1; v_gene: TRBV20-1; CDR3aa: CSADNPGNEQFF; CDR3nt: TGCAGTGCCGACAATCCGGGGAATGAGCAGTTCTTC
d_gene: NA; abundance: NA; j_gene: TRBJ1-1; v_gene: TRBV7-2; CDR3aa: CASSYHAVNTEAFF; CDR3nt: TGTGCCAGCAGCTATCACGCCGTTAACACTGAAGCTTTCTTT